The clone carrying this TCR beta chain was counted once. The antigen is not known. Every isolated RNA sample was fully reverse transcribed, so sequencing captured expressed TCRB transcripts. Mean yield for stem cell-like memory T cell samples was 850,000 to 1,300,000 reads. Generated by immunoSEQ multiplex PCR, the TCRdb table keeps only in-frame clones and is missing some. The sample gives about 25,000 clones, 55% to 70% of which show up once; about 1% is in the top ten. The record originates from a study of beta chain features in type 1 diabetes. Overall study findings and caveats: For TCRB rearrangement, an influence of HLA type remained unresolved here. The study found that naive, central memory and Treg TCRB repertoires appeared more similar in patients than in healthy donors. For Type 1 diabetes patients, all four CD4+ subsets carried TCRB CDR3s that were moderately but significantly shorter.

Every participating donor gave one draw, a heparinised blood sample averaging roughly 100 mL. From germline, CDR1 is ENHRY and CDR2 SYGVKD. Trimming at V came to 11 bases and at J to 3 bases, leaving 3 bases not matched to a gene. The CDR3 has 12 amino acids. The chain is built from TRBV10-3 and TRBJ2-1, with 8 bases matching TRBD1. The clonotype comes from a woman between 40 and 55 years old with type 1 diabetes. Source material: stem cell memory CD4+ T cells from blood. The CDR3 spells CASQGDYNEQFF. The CDR3 DNA reads as TGTGCCTCACAGGGGGACTACAATGAGCAGTTCTTC.